Listed here are 17 T cell receptor beta chains from one sample, sequenced in a study of T cell changes during pregnancy in multiple sclerosis. Clones were sequenced by immunoSEQ multiplex PCR, and TCRdb holds only the in-frame ones, with some missing. The sample consists of around 34,000 clones, approximately 90% of them appearing once. The sequencing here drew on CD8+ T cells from peripheral blood mononuclear cells, taken before pregnancy. These receptors were taken from a female donor with multiple sclerosis, enrolled in a pregnancy study.

The V gene is TRBV27, the J gene TRBJ1-1, with a tentative D call TRBD1 (5 bases). The CDR3 extends over 12 amino acids. With 2 bases removed from V and 5 bases from J, the gap between germline ends came to 6 bases. From germline, CDR1 is MNHEY and CDR2 SMNVEV (reference sequence). The CDR3 coding sequence is TGTGCCAGCAGTTTACAGGGTACTGAAGCTTTCTTT. Residues: CASSLQGTEAFF.

The gene calls are TRBV4-1 and TRBJ2-7; D may be TRBD1 (5 bases). V gave up 1 base and J gave up 2 bases, with 12 bases separating them. The germline V gene has CDR1 MGHRA and CDR2 YSYEKL. The CDR3 is 15 amino acids. In DNA form, the CDR3 reads TGCGCCAGCAGCCAAGCTCAGGGTCCCACCTACGAGCAGTACTTC. This codes for CASSQAQGPTYEQYF.

This clone appeared once. This chain joins TRBV4-2 and TRBJ2-1; TRBD2 aligns across 7 bases. In germline, CDR1 is LGHNA, CDR2 YNFKEQ. The length of the CDR3 is 16 residues. Unmatched junction bases numbered 10, after V lost 0 bases and J lost 8 bases. CDR3 DNA: TGTGCCAGCAGCCAAGATCATTGGGGGGGGTTCGATGAGCAGTTCTTC. This codes for CASSQDHWGGFDEQFF.

This chain uses TRBV4-2 with TRBJ2-7; 12 bases map to TRBD1. From germline, CDR1 is LGHNA and CDR2 YNFKEQ. V lost 0 bases, J lost 5 bases, and 5 bases stayed unmatched. There are 16 residues in the CDR3. The DNA for the CDR3 is TGTGCCAGCAGCCAAGATGAGGGACAGGGGGCTAACGAGCAGTACTTC. This codes for CASSQDEGQGANEQYF.

The chain employs TRBV11-2 and TRBJ1-5; maybe TRBD1 (5 bases). This CDR3 has 16 amino acids. The germline gives CDR1 SGHAT, CDR2 FQNNGV. V was trimmed by 2 bases and J by 0 bases, leaving 11 bases between them. CDR3 protein: CASSLKQDLSNQPQHF. The DNA of the CDR3 is TGTGCCAGCAGCTTAAAACAGGACCTTAGCAATCAGCCCCAGCATTTT.

V and J are TRBV7-9 and TRBJ2-7; D might be TRBD2 (6 bases). From germline, CDR1 is SEHNR and CDR2 FQNEAQ (reference sequence). The CDR3 sequence is 17 residues long. The ends were cut back, 4 bases at V and 7 bases at J, with 26 bases in the middle. The CDR3 sequence: CASSSTVEGTPIGEQYF. In DNA, the CDR3 is TGTGCCAGCAGCTCGACGGTGGAGGGGACCCCAATCGGGGAGCAGTACTTC.

The chain carries TRBV5-1 and TRBJ2-1; maybe TRBD1 (6 bases). Trimming took off 0 bases at V and 3 bases at J, with 13 bases between the two ends. The CDR3 covers 16 residues. CDR1 SGHRS and CDR2 YFSETQ come from the germline V gene. CDR3 DNA sequence: TGCGCCAGCAGCTTGGGGACAGCCGTGGGCTACAATGAGCAGTTCTTC. It yields the protein CASSLGTAVGYNEQFF.

The chain joins TRBV7-9 to TRBJ2-2; D possibly corresponds to TRBD1 (7 bases). With 1 base removed from V and 0 bases from J, the gap between germline ends came to 12 bases. This CDR3 has 17 amino acids. Germline V CDR1 and CDR2: SEHNR, FQNEAQ (reference sequence). The CDR3 spells CASSLEGGGANTGELFF. CDR3 coding DNA: TGTGCCAGCAGCTTAGAAGGAGGGGGCGCGAACACCGGGGAGCTGTTTTTT.

The chain combines TRBV19 with TRBJ2-1, with 7 bases aligning to TRBD1. Germline V lookup: CDR1 LNHDA, CDR2 SQIVND (reference sequence). This CDR3 is built from 16 residues. After removal of 4 bases from V and 0 bases from J, the junction contained 6 bases not matched to a gene. CDR3 amino acids: CASSTEDRPSYNEQFF. The CDR3 bases are TGTGCCAGTAGTACCGAGGACAGGCCCTCCTACAATGAGCAGTTCTTC.

CDR3 bases: TGTGCCAGCAGCTTAATACAGGGGGCGCCGAACACTGAAGCTTTCTTT. The encoded protein is CASSLIQGAPNTEAFF. The chain has TRBV7-2 and TRBJ1-1; 9 bases agree with TRBD1. The CDR3 has 16 amino acids. The trim removed 2 bases at V and 1 base at J, leaving 5 bases unmatched. Germline CDR1 and CDR2: SGHTA and FQGNSA.

The CDR3 DNA reads as TGTGCCAACCAGGGAGGTCAGGACACTGAAGCTTTCTTT. Its protein product is CANQGGQDTEAFF. The chain carries TRBV6-1 and TRBJ1-1; TRBD1 is a possible D gene (5 bases). CDR3 length equals 13 residues. V was trimmed by 10 bases and J by 3 bases, leaving 15 bases between them. Germline V gene sequence: CDR1 MNHNS, CDR2 SASEGT.

The chain combines TRBV4-1 with TRBJ1-1; 7 bases agree with TRBD1. CDR1 is MGHRA, CDR2 YSYEKL, per germline. This CDR3 spans 15 amino acids. J gave up 3 bases and V 6 bases, and 10 bases lay outside the gene matches. The CDR3: CASRRLEGADTEAFF. The DNA for the CDR3 is TGCGCCAGCAGACGTCTCGAGGGGGCAGACACTGAAGCTTTCTTT.

The chain employs TRBV5-5 and TRBJ1-1; D possibly corresponds to TRBD1 (6 bases). Germline assignment: CDR1 SGHKS and CDR2 YYEKEE (reference sequence). V was trimmed by 3 bases and J by 8 bases, leaving 17 bases between them. The CDR3 covers 14 residues. The CDR3 loop is CASSYLRGGVEAFF. DNA for the CDR3: TGTGCCAGCAGCTACCTCAGGGGCGGCGTAGAAGCTTTCTTT.

The V gene is TRBV7-9, the J gene TRBJ1-1, with D uncertain. CDR1 is SEHNR and CDR2 is FQNEAQ in the germline V gene (reference sequence). This CDR3 has 16 amino acids. Trimming took off 1 base at V and 0 bases at J, with 12 bases between the two ends. DNA for the CDR3: TGTGCCAGCAGCTTAGTATTTGACACACTGAACACTGAAGCTTTCTTT. Translated, it gives CASSLVFDTLNTEAFF.

The chain has TRBV18 and TRBJ2-7, with 8 bases lining up with TRBD1. The germline V gene encodes CDR1 KGHSH and CDR2 LQKENI. Germline trimming cut 2 bases from V and 3 bases from J; bases unmatched to any gene: 18. This CDR3 is built from 19 residues. The CDR3 region has the DNA TGTGCCAGCTCACCAGGGAGGACAGGGTTCGAGATTCAGATCTACGAGCAGTACTTC. It encodes CASSPGRTGFEIQIYEQYF. Complete variable domain (other parts from reference TRBV18 and TRBJ2-7): NAGVMQNPRHLVRRRGQEARLRCSPMKGHSHVYWYRQLPEEGLKFMVYLQKENIIDESGMPKERFSAEFPKEGPSILRIQQVVRGDSAAYFCASSPGRTGFEIQIYEQYFGPGTRLTVT.

The DNA of the CDR3 is TGCGCCAGCAGCTATCAGGGAGGAACTGAAGCTTTCTTT. This encodes CASSYQGGTEAFF. This chain connects TRBV5-1 to TRBJ1-1; tentatively, D is TRBD1 (5 bases). The CDR3 spans 13 residues. V was trimmed by 3 bases and J by 5 bases, leaving 11 bases between them. CDR1 is SGHRS, CDR2 YFSETQ, per germline.

In this sample, this clone turned up once. The gene calls are TRBV19 and TRBJ2-1, with a tentative D call TRBD1 (6 bases). The CDR3 is 13 amino acids. Between the trimmed V and J ends, which lost 4 bases and 6 bases, there was a span of 10 bases. CDR1 and CDR2 from the germline V gene are LNHDA and SQIVND (reference sequence). The CDR3 is CASSTIQGNEQFF. The DNA for the CDR3 is TGTGCCAGTAGTACAATACAGGGCAATGAGCAGTTCTTC.